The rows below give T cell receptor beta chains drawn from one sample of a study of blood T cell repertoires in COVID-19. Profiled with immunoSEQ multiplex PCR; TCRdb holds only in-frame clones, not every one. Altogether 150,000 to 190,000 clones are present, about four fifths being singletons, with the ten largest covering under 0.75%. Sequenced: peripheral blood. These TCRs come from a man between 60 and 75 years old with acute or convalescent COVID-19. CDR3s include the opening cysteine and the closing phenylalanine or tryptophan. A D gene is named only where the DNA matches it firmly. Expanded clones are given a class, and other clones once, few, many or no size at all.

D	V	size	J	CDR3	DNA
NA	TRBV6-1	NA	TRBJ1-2	CASSASSAGQTFYGYTF	TGTGCCAGCAGTGCCTCTTCTGCAGGACAGACTTTCTATGGCTACACCTTC
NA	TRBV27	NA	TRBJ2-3	CASSLDLTEGTTQYF	TGTGCCAGCAGTTTAGACCTCACGGAGGGAACAACGCAGTATTTT
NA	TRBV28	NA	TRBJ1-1	CASSPHRAGNTEAFF	TGTGCCAGCAGTCCGCATCGGGCGGGGAACACTGAAGCTTTCTTT
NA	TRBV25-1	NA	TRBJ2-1	CASNRAGEQFF	TGTGCCAGCAACAGGGCAGGGGAGCAGTTCTTC
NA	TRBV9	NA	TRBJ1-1	CASSGSDSLNTEAFF	TGTGCCAGCAGTGGCTCCGACAGCTTGAACACTGAAGCTTTCTTT
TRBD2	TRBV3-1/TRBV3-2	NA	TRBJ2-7	CASKEEAGAHEQYF	TGTGCCAGCAAAGAAGAAGCGGGAGCCCACGAGCAGTACTTC
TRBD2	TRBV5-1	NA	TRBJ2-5	CASSLLAGQETQYF	TGCGCCAGCAGCTTGCTAGCGGGACAAGAGACCCAGTACTTC
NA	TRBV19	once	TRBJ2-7	CASSMRGYEQYF	TGTGCCAGTAGTATGCGGGGATACGAGCAGTACTTC
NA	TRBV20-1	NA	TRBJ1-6	CSASYRVNSPLHF	TGCAGTGCTAGTTACAGGGTTAATTCACCCCTCCACTTT
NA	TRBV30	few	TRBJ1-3	CAWSTHRTAQYF	TGTGCCTGGAGTACCCACCGGACAGCCCAATATTTT
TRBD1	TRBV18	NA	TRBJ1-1	CASSPRTGSNTEAFF	TGTGCCAGCTCACCCCGGACAGGCTCGAACACTGAAGCTTTCTTT
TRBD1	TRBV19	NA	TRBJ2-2	CASSPSLDRRTGELFF	TGTGCCAGTAGTCCCTCATTGGACAGGAGAACCGGGGAGCTGTTTTTT
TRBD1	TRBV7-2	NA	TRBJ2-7	CASSLVGTGTSYEQYF	TGTGCCAGCAGCTTAGTTGGGACAGGGACCTCCTACGAGCAGTACTTC
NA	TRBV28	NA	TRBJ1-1	CASSLAQGIYTEAFF	TGTGCCAGCAGTTTAGCTCAGGGGATCTACACTGAAGCTTTCTTT
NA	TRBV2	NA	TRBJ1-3	CASRATDLLGTIYF	TGTGCCAGCAGAGCTACGGACTTGTTGGGCACCATATATTTT
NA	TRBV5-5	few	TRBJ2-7	CASSLGLRGTEQYF	TGTGCCAGCAGCTTGGGCCTGCGGGGAACCGAGCAGTACTTC
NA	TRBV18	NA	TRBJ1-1	CASSPTSFGGIARTTEAFF	TGTGCCAGCTCACCAACTTCCTTCGGGGGGATTGCTCGAACCACTGAAGCTTTCTTT
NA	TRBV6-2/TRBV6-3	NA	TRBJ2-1	CASSGGRGAANEQFF	TGTGCCAGCAGTGGGGGCCGGGGGGCGGCGAATGAGCAGTTCTTC
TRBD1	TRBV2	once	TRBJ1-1	CASSEVGQGEAFF	TGTGCCAGCAGTGAAGTGGGACAGGGAGAGGCTTTCTTT
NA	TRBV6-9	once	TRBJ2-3	CASRRLLPISTDTQYF	TGTGCCAGCAGGCGACTGTTACCGATTAGCACAGATACGCAGTATTTT
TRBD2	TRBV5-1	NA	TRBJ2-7	CASSLLSGTYEQYF	TGCGCCAGCAGCTTGCTTAGCGGGACCTACGAGCAGTACTTC
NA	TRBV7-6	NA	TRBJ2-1	CASSLEAGWGEQFF	TGTGCCAGCAGCTTAGAGGCAGGGTGGGGTGAGCAGTTCTTC
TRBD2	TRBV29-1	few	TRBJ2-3	CSVEAGGLLDTQYF	TGCAGCGTTGAAGCGGGAGGACTGCTAGATACGCAGTATTTT
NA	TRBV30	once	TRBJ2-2	CAWGSGGYTNTGELFF	TGTGCCTGGGGATCCGGGGGTTATACGAACACCGGGGAGCTGTTTTTT
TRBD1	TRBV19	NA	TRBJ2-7	CARPPRQGSEQYF	TGTGCCAGGCCTCCCAGACAGGGGAGCGAGCAGTACTTC
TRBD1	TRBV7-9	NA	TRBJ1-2	CASLGTGAKGYTF	TGTGCCAGCCTTGGGACAGGGGCTAAAGGCTACACCTTC
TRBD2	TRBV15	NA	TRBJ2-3	CATSRGLAGESDTQYF	TGTGCCACCAGCAGAGGACTAGCGGGAGAGTCAGATACGCAGTATTTT
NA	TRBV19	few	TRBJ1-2	CASSIQDRNYGYTF	TGTGCCAGTAGTATCCAGGACAGAAACTATGGCTACACCTTC
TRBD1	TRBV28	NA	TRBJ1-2	CASSLGTGGPFSGYTF	TGTGCCAGCAGTTTAGGGACAGGGGGGCCTTTCAGTGGCTACACCTTC
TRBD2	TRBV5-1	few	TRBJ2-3	CASSLAGRLDTQYF	TGCGCCAGCAGCTTAGCCGGGAGGTTAGATACGCAGTATTTT
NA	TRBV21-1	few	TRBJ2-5	CASGRERVKTQYF	TGTGCCAGCGGGCGGGAGCGGGTCAAGACCCAGTACTTC
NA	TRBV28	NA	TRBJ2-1	CASSLPGTYNEQFF	TGTGCCAGCAGTTTACCCGGGACCTACAATGAGCAGTTCTTC
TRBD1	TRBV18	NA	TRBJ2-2	CASSPPLGTGENTGELFF	TGTGCCAGCTCACCACCTTTGGGGACAGGGGAAAACACCGGGGAGCTGTTTTTT
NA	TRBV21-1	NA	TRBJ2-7	CASSKSGGKFDEQYF	TGTGCCAGCAGCAAATCGGGGGGAAAGTTCGACGAGCAGTACTTC
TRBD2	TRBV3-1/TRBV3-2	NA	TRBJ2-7	CASSQDLAGEQYF	TGTGCCAGCAGCCAAGATCTAGCGGGAGAGCAGTACTTC
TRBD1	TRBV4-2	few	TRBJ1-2	CASSHDRGEGVAYTF	TGTGCCAGCAGCCACGACAGGGGTGAAGGGGTCGCCTACACCTTC
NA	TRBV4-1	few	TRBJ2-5	CASSRLTAETQYF	TGCGCCAGCAGCCGCCTGACAGCCGAGACCCAGTACTTC
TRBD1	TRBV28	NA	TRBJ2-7	CASSGRQGTFYEQYF	TGTGCCAGCAGTGGGAGACAGGGGACGTTCTACGAGCAGTACTTC
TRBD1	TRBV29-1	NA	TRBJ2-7	CSVEGGQGAYEQYF	TGCAGCGTTGAAGGGGGACAGGGAGCCTACGAGCAGTACTTC
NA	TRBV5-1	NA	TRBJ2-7	CASSSTVTSYEQYF	TGCGCCAGCAGCTCCACAGTCACCTCCTACGAGCAGTACTTC
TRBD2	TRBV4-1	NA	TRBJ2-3	CASSQDTSGGTADTQYF	TGCGCCAGCAGCCAAGACACTAGCGGGGGGACAGCAGATACGCAGTATTTT
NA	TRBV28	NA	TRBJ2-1	CASRAGTHYNEQFF	TGTGCCAGCAGGGCCGGGACTCACTACAATGAGCAGTTCTTC
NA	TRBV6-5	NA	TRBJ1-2	CASSYFGGGYTF	TGTGCCAGCAGTTACTTCGGGGGGGGCTACACCTTC
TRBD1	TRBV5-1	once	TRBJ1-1	CASSLGRQGANTEAFF	TGCGCCAGCAGCTTGGGACGACAGGGGGCGAACACTGAAGCTTTCTTT
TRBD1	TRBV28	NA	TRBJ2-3	CASEGTGVGTDTQYF	TGTGCCAGCGAAGGGACAGGGGTTGGCACAGATACGCAGTATTTT
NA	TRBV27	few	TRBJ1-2	CASSLYMGQYPWGYTF	TGTGCCAGCAGTTTATACATGGGGCAGTACCCTTGGGGCTACACCTTC
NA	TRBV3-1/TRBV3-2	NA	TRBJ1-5	CASSQGKGNNQPQHF	TGTGCCAGCAGCCAAGGGAAGGGGAACAATCAGCCCCAGCATTTT
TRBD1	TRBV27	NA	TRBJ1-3	CASRSGGSGNTIYF	TGTGCCAGCAGGTCAGGGGGCTCTGGAAACACCATATATTTT
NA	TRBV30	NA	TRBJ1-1	CAWSRGQGAFF	TGTGCCTGGAGTAGAGGCCAGGGAGCTTTCTTT
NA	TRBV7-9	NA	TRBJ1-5	CASSSGGFQPQHF	TGTGCCAGCAGCTCGGGGGGGTTTCAGCCCCAGCATTTT
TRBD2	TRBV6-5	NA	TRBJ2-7	CASSYSSGSSYEQYF	TGTGCCAGCAGTTACTCAAGCGGGAGCTCCTACGAGCAGTACTTC
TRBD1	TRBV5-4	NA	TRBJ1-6	CASSLGDRERPLHF	TGTGCCAGCAGCTTGGGGGACAGGGAGCGACCCCTCCACTTT
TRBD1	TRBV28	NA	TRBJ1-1	CASSARDSREAFF	TGTGCCAGCAGTGCCAGGGACAGTCGAGAAGCTTTCTTT
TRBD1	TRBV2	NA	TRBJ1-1	CASTLTGGNTEAFF	TGTGCCAGCACTCTGACAGGGGGGAACACTGAAGCTTTCTTT
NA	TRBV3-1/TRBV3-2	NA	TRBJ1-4	CASSQDGEDRSATNEKLFF	TGTGCCAGCAGCCAAGATGGGGAGGATAGAAGCGCAACTAATGAAAAACTGTTTTTT